The 17 T cell receptor beta chains presented below share a single source sample, sequenced in a study of cytomegalovirus exposure and HLA in healthy donors. In the PCR, 60 Vbeta and 13 Jbeta primers were used. Libraries were prepared by immunoSEQ multiplex PCR; TCRdb keeps only in-frame clonotypes and omits some of them. This table holds 120,000 or so clones, over 60% found once. Sequencing was carried out using PBMCs. These receptors all stem from a female donor in good health and CMV-seronegative.

The chain carries TRBV6-5 and TRBJ1-2, with D perhaps TRBD1 (6 bases). The CDR3 length is 13 residues. The V and J ends lost 6 bases and 7 bases respectively, with 15 bases between them. Germline assignment: CDR1 MNHEY and CDR2 SVGAGI. The CDR3, as DNA: TGTGCCAGCAGACGGGACAAGGCGAGTGGCTACACCTTC. This codes for CASRRDKASGYTF.

Only one count was recorded for this clone. V usage is TRBV7-6 and J usage is TRBJ2-1; the match to TRBD2 covers 10 bases. V was clipped by 5 bases and J by 5 bases; unmatched bases: 3. CDR1 SGHVS and CDR2 FNYEAQ come from the germline V gene. The CDR3 sequence is 14 residues long. The CDR3 reads CASSNGLADNEQFF. In nucleotides, the CDR3 is TGTGCCAGCAGCAACGGACTAGCGGACAATGAGCAGTTCTTC. The full variable domain, rest sourced from reference TRBV7-6 and TRBJ2-1, is GAGVSQSPRYKVTKRGQDVALRCDPISGHVSLYWYRQALGQGPEFLTYFNYEAQQDKSGLPNDRFSAERPEGSISTLTIQRTEQRDSAMYRCASSNGLADNEQFFGPGTRLTVL.

The chain employs TRBV4-1 and TRBJ1-5; perhaps TRBD1 as D (5 bases). The V gene's germline CDR1 is MGHRA and CDR2 YSYEKL. The CDR3 loop spans 14 amino acids. Trimming removed 2 bases from V and 3 bases from J, with 8 bases in between. The CDR3 nucleotides read TGCGCCAGCAGCCAACGACAGATCAATCAGCCCCAGCATTTT. Translating gives CASSQRQINQPQHF.

This chain joins TRBV5-6 and TRBJ2-7; D uncertain. The CDR3 is 13 amino acids. V dropped 0 bases and J dropped 4 bases, with 8 bases sitting between them. Germline-derived CDR1 and CDR2 are SGHDT and YYEEEE. The CDR3 DNA sequence: TGTGCCAGCAGCTTGGGGCGGTGGTACGAGCAGTACTTC. This translates into CASSLGRWYEQYF.

J is TRBJ2-1 and V is TRBV21-1; whether TRBD1, the table's D call, matches the DNA was not checked. TRBV21-1 is an annotated pseudogene. This CDR3 region has 14 residues. CDR3 nucleotide sequence: TGTGCCAGCAGCGTTCCAGGGGGCTGCAATGAGCAGTTCTTC. Translation: CASSVPGGCNEQFF.

V and J are TRBV5-6 and TRBJ2-3; perhaps TRBD2 as D (6 bases). The germline CDR1 and CDR2 sequences are SGHDT and YYEEEE. Deletions cut 4 bases from V and 0 bases from J, with 12 bases between. This CDR3 spans 15 amino acids. CDR3 protein: CASSRPGLSTDTQYF. CDR3 nucleotides: TGTGCCAGCAGCCGCCCGGGACTGAGCACAGATACGCAGTATTTT.

Concerning this clone: One end of the junction does not line up with germline, which may come from a read error. This rearrangement joins TRBV7-9 to TRBJ2-4, with 7 bases that match TRBD1. The CDR3 runs to 15 residues. CDR1 and CDR2 (germline): SEHNR, FQNEAQ (reference sequence). The CDR3 reads CASSLTGISKNSQYF. CDR3 nucleotides: TGTGCCAGCAGCTTGACAGGGATTTCCAAAAACAGTCAGTACTTC.

This chain links TRBV10-3 with TRBJ2-1, with TRBD2 matching 15 bases. V was pared by 6 bases and J by 4 bases, with 7 bases of the junction left unmatched. Germline values: CDR1 ENHRY, CDR2 SYGVKD. The CDR3 has 17 residues. This CDR3 is CAIRGGTSGRYYNEQFF. CDR3 in DNA: TGTGCCATCAGAGGAGGGACTAGCGGGAGGTATTACAATGAGCAGTTCTTC.

Turning to this clone: The junction departs from germline at one end; a sequencing error may be responsible. V is TRBV7-9 and J is TRBJ2-7; TRBD2 is a possible D gene (5 bases). This CDR3 spans 12 amino acids. From germline, CDR1 is SEHNR and CDR2 FQNEAQ (reference sequence). DNA of the CDR3: TGTTCCAGCAGCCCCGGGATCTACGAGCAGTACTTC. Its protein is CSSSPGIYEQYF.

The chain has TRBV6-6 and TRBJ2-5; 7 bases align to TRBD2. This CDR3 spans 15 amino acids. CDR1 and CDR2 (germline): MNHNY, SVGAGI (reference sequence). The V segment lost 7 bases and the J segment 7 bases; nucleotides outside the gene matches: 15. The CDR3 DNA sequence: TGTGCCAGCAACTCGGTGGGGCGGGAGAAGGTGACCCAGTACTTC. Residues: CASNSVGREKVTQYF.

V is TRBV10-3 and J is TRBJ1-5; no reliable D call. V lost 3 bases, J lost 3 bases, and 12 bases lay in between. This CDR3 comprises 15 residues. Germline V gene lookup returns CDR1 ENHRY and CDR2 SYGVKD. The DNA of the CDR3 is TGTGCCATCAGTGATGGGAGGGCTCCCAATCAGCCCCAGCATTTT. This codes for CAISDGRAPNQPQHF.

The rearrangement joins TRBV2 to TRBJ2-3; no firm D call. The CDR3 totals 14 residues. Germline-derived CDR1 and CDR2 are SNHLY and FYNNEI. V was cut by 4 bases and J by 0 bases, with 8 bases left in between. The CDR3 sequence is CASSATLSTDTQYF. Written as DNA, the CDR3 is TGTGCCAGCAGTGCCACACTAAGCACAGATACGCAGTATTTT.

The chain uses TRBV6-1 and TRBJ2-7; 9 nucleotides agree with TRBD1. CDR3 size: 13 residues. Germline assignment: CDR1 MNHNS and CDR2 SASEGT. V shed 6 bases, J shed 3 bases, and the junction held 3 bases outside the gene matches. The CDR3 bases are TGTGCCAGCAGGGGACAGGGACTCTACGAGCAGTACTTC. Translation: CASRGQGLYEQYF.

The gene calls are TRBV7-9 and TRBJ2-1; 10 bases fit TRBD2. There are 15 residues in the CDR3. The trim removed 3 bases at V and 9 bases at J, leaving 8 bases unmatched. Germline values: CDR1 SEHNR, CDR2 FQNEAQ (reference sequence). CDR3 region: CASSLMASGGSEQFF. CDR3 in DNA: TGTGCCAGCAGCTTGATGGCTAGCGGGGGAAGTGAGCAGTTCTTC.

The chain is built from TRBV6-5 and TRBJ1-1; a possible D gene is TRBD1 (6 bases). The ends were cut back, 5 bases at V and 8 bases at J, with 15 bases in the middle. This CDR3 is 13 amino acids long. CDR1 is MNHEY, CDR2 SVGAGI, per germline. The CDR3 here is CASSTRGRFEAFF. CDR3 DNA: TGTGCCAGCAGTACCAGGGGAAGGTTCGAAGCTTTCTTT.

V gene TRBV19 combines with J gene TRBJ2-7, with 7 bases matching TRBD1. Germline lookup yields CDR1 LNHDA and CDR2 SQIVND (reference sequence). The J segment lost 7 bases and the V segment lost 0 bases, leaving 9 bases of the junction unmatched. The CDR3 runs to 15 residues. CDR3 nucleotide sequence: TGTGCCAGTAGTATAGAGGGCAGGGGGATCTGGGAGCAGTACTTC. Translated: CASSIEGRGIWEQYF.

The chain links TRBV4-1 to TRBJ2-5; possible D gene TRBD2, 7 bases. CDR3 length: 14 residues. CDR1 and CDR2 (germline): MGHRA, YSYEKL. Trimming pared 3 bases from V and 5 bases from J, leaving 13 bases between. The CDR3 protein is CASSQGAGDETQYF. CDR3 sequence (DNA): TGCGCCAGCAGCCAGGGGGCGGGAGATGAGACCCAGTACTTC.